This T cell receptor beta chain was found in a study of OX40 agonist ivuxolimab in advanced cancers. The CDR3 has 17 amino acids. Looked up from germline, CDR1 is MDHEN and CDR2 is SYDVKM. The germline V and J ends were trimmed by 4 bases and 3 bases, with 22 bases remaining between them. The protocol was immunoSEQ multiplex PCR, while the TCRdb copy is restricted to in-frame clones and leaves out a portion. The table records 30,000 to 50,000 clones, roughly 91% of them present only once. The receptor was derived from an adult with an advanced solid tumor such as melanoma, head and neck, liver or kidney cancer. Material: CD4+ or CD8+ T cells sorted from blood, obtained in a trial of the OX40 agonist ivuxolimab. This chain uses TRBV28 with TRBJ2-7; tentatively, D is TRBD1 (8 bases). CDR3 region: CASSSMGGTGGHYEQYF. The CDR3 DNA sequence: TGTGCCAGCAGTTCAATGGGGGGGACAGGTGGGCACTACGAGCAGTACTTC.